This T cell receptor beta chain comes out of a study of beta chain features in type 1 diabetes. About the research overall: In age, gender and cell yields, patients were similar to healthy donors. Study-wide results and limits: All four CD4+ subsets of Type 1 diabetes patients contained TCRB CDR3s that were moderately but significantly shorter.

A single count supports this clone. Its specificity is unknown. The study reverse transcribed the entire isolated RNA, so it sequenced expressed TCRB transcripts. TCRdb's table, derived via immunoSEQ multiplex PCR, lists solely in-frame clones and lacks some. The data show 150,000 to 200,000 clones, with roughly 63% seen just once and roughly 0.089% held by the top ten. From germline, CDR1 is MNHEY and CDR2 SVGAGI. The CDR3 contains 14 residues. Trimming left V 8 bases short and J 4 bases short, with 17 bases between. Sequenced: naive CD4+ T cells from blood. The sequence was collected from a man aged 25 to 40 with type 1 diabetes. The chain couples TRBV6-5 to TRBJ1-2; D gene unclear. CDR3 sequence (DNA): TGTGCCAGCCTCAGCGACTACACCTCCTATGGCTACACCTTC. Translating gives CASLSDYTSYGYTF.